The 20 T cell receptor beta chains below were found in one sample sequenced in a study of blood T cells in healthy people across ages. Through a sample-barcoded 5' primer and a J-beta primer mix, a second PCR was run for about 6 to 11 cycles. TCRdb itself ran the 5' RACE reads through MiXCR, one entry per CDR3 protein. The sample lists approximately 800,000 distinct CDR3 sequences, approximately 65% occurring once. The sample comprised blood. Receptor source: a man aged 30 to 39 in good health.

The rearrangement uses TRBV6-2 or TRBV6-3 and TRBJ2-4, with 8 bases matching TRBD1. Matching the DNA end better, TRBJ2-7 makes the J call doubtful. CDR1 is MNHEY and CDR2 is SVGEGT in the germline V gene. The CDR3 extends over 14 amino acids. The CDR3 coding sequence is TGTGCCAGTCTGGACAGGGCGTTTGTGGACGAGCAGTACTTC. This sequence encodes CASLDRAFVDEQYF.

The genes are TRBV7-8 and TRBJ2-3; 8 bases fit TRBD2. The CDR3 is 16 residues long. Per germline, CDR1 SGHVS and CDR2 FQNEAQ. Unmatched junction bases numbered 6, after V lost 0 bases and J lost 4 bases. The CDR3 sequence: CASSLARGGVSDTQYF. Here the CDR3 DNA reads TGTGCCAGCAGCTTAGCCCGGGGGGGAGTCTCAGATACGCAGTATTTT.

The rearrangement uses TRBV4-3 and TRBJ2-7, with D possibly TRBD2 on 5 matching bases. V lost 4 bases and J 3 bases, leaving 16 bases between the germline ends. CDR1 and CDR2 (germline): LGHNA, YSLEER. This CDR3 has 15 residues. The CDR3 DNA sequence: TGCGCCAGCAGCCGAAATGCTATCGAGGGCTACGAGCAGTACTTC. This translates into CASSRNAIEGYEQYF.

This clonotype turned up a few times. This chain uses TRBV2 with TRBJ2-1, with D perhaps TRBD1 (6 bases). The germline V gene has CDR1 SNHLY and CDR2 FYNNEI. This CDR3 spans 15 amino acids. V shed 6 bases and J shed 0 bases, with 12 bases lying between them. The CDR3, as DNA: TGTGCCAGCAGGCAGGGACAAAACTCCTACAATGAGCAGTTCTTC. Translated: CASRQGQNSYNEQFF. Variable domain in full (rest from reference TRBV2 and TRBJ2-1): EPEVTQTPSHQVTQMGQEVILRCVPISNHLYFYWYRQILGQKVEFLVSFYNNEISEKSEIFDDQFSVERPDGSNFTLKIRSTKLEDSAMYFCASRQGQNSYNEQFFGPGTRLTVL.

For this clonotype: Sequence at one end of the junction differs from germline and may be a read error. The CDR3 DNA reads TGTGTCAGCAGCCCAACCGGACTAGCGGGGGGAGGATCCGGGGAGCTGTTTTTT. Its protein is CVSSPTGLAGGGSGELFF. This rearrangement joins TRBV7-2 to TRBJ2-2; TRBD2 aligns across 14 bases. Germline CDR1 and CDR2: SGHTA and FQGNSA. This CDR3 is 18 amino acids long.

The CDR3, as DNA: TGTGCCAGCAGCCTGGATGGACAGATTAGCGGGAGAGCTACCTACGAGCAGTACTTC. Encoded protein: CASSLDGQISGRATYEQYF. This chain uses TRBV7-8 with TRBJ2-7; 9 nucleotides match TRBD2. This CDR3 comprises 19 residues. V gave up 5 bases and J gave up 2 bases; unmatched junction bases: 19. Germline assignment: CDR1 SGHVS and CDR2 FQNEAQ.

J is TRBJ1-4 and V is TRBV14; D is uncertain. Germline V CDR1 and CDR2: SGHDN, FVKESK. CDR3 size: 12 residues. V shed 1 base and J shed 10 bases, with 7 bases lying between them. CDR3 protein: CASSQVVGKLFF. DNA for the CDR3: TGTGCCAGCAGCCAAGTGGTTGGAAAACTGTTTTTT. Looking up the rest from reference TRBV14 and TRBJ1-4 gives the full variable domain: EAGVTQFPSHSVIEKGQTVTLRCDPISGHDNLYWYRRVMGKEIKFLLHFVKESKQDESGMPNNRFLAERTGGTYSTLKVQPAELEDSGVYFCASSQVVGKLFFGSGTQLSVL.

This clonotype was observed a few times. V gene TRBV9 combines with J gene TRBJ2-1; the D call may be TRBD1 or TRBD2 (5 bases each). V was cut by 6 bases and J by 8 bases, with 27 bases left in between. Germline V gives CDR1 SGDLS, CDR2 YYNGEE. There are 17 residues in the CDR3. CDR3 amino acids: CASNSPSGSRGLDEQFF. The DNA of the CDR3 is TGTGCCAGCAATAGCCCCTCAGGGAGTAGGGGCTTGGATGAGCAGTTCTTC.

The chain has TRBV28 and TRBJ2-1, with a tentative D call TRBD1 (6 bases). This CDR3 has 16 residues. V dropped 4 bases and J dropped 3 bases, with 16 bases sitting between them. Germline lookup yields CDR1 MDHEN and CDR2 SYDVKM. DNA of the CDR3: TGTGCCAGCAGTTCCAACGACAGGTTCATCTACAATGAGCAGTTCTTC. Its protein product is CASSSNDRFIYNEQFF.

This clonotype has more than one count but fewer than ten. This chain joins TRBV7-2 and TRBJ2-1; no reliable D call. Germline lookup yields CDR1 SGHTA and CDR2 FQGNSA. The CDR3 contains 12 residues. Trimming shortened V by 2 bases and J by 10 bases, and 9 bases separated the two germline ends. CDR3 in DNA: TGTGCCAGCAGCTTAAACTTCTGGGAGCAGTTCTTC. It is translated as CASSLNFWEQFF.

This chain links TRBV13 with TRBJ2-1, with 7 bases identical to TRBD1. Per the germline V gene, CDR1 is PRHDT and CDR2 is FYEKMQ (reference sequence). Trimming removed 6 bases from V and 7 bases from J; junction bases left unmatched: 9. This CDR3 contains 14 residues. The CDR3 sequence is CASRSGTAKNEQFF. The CDR3, as DNA: TGTGCCAGCAGGTCCGGGACAGCCAAAAATGAGCAGTTCTTC.

J is TRBJ2-1 and V is TRBV24-1; no clear D. There are 16 residues in the CDR3. Germline V gene data show CDR1 as KGHDR and CDR2 as SFDVKD. The germline V and J ends were trimmed by 4 bases and 3 bases, with 15 bases remaining between them. This CDR3 is CATSDRGRNFYNEQFF. CDR3 coding DNA: TGTGCCACCAGTGACCGCGGAAGGAACTTCTACAATGAGCAGTTCTTC.

The chain is built from TRBV7-2 and TRBJ2-3, with D hard to call. This CDR3 region has 13 residues. Germline CDR1 SGHTA, CDR2 FQGNSA. V was pared by 5 bases and J by 2 bases, with 8 bases between. This chain's CDR3 is CASSRSNTDTQYF. The CDR3 DNA follows: TGTGCCAGCAGCAGGTCAAACACAGATACGCAGTATTTT.

The chain combines TRBV20-1 with TRBJ1-1; a possible D gene is TRBD1 (6 bases). The CDR3 covers 12 residues. CDR1 DFQATT and CDR2 SNEGSKA come from the germline V gene (reference sequence). V lost 5 bases and J 6 bases, leaving 13 bases between the germline ends. The CDR3, as DNA: TGCAGTGCTCTCCAGGGGCCCCCTGAAGCTTTCTTT. Amino acid sequence: CSALQGPPEAFF.

Only one count was recorded for this clonotype. The rearrangement uses TRBV28 and TRBJ2-2; D is uncertain. The V end was cut by 8 bases, the J end by 6 bases, with 7 bases between. The V gene's germline CDR1 is MDHEN and CDR2 SYDVKM. CDR3 size: 11 residues. Here the CDR3 DNA reads TGTGCCAGCTTTGGGCCCGGGGAGCTGTTTTTT. This encodes CASFGPGELFF.

Concerning this clonotype: Germline is not matched at one junction end, which may reflect a read error. This rearrangement joins TRBV7-3 to TRBJ2-3; 13 bases match TRBD2. The CDR3 is 17 residues long. Germline V gene data show CDR1 as SGHTA and CDR2 as FQGTGA. The CDR3 loop is CASSLTGLAGFSDTQCF. CDR3 bases: TGTGCCAGCAGCTTAACGGGACTAGCGGGGTTTTCAGATACGCAGTGTTTT.

V is TRBV14 and J is TRBJ2-1; no clear D gene. V was cut by 0 bases and J by 13 bases, with 16 bases left in between. CDR1 is SGHDN, CDR2 FVKESK, per germline. The CDR3 has 14 amino acids. The CDR3 loop is CASSQDLVTETQFF. CDR3 sequence (DNA): TGTGCCAGCAGCCAAGACTTGGTGACGGAGACCCAGTTCTTC.

This sequence joins TRBV13 and TRBJ1-1, with D perhaps matching TRBD1 (6 bases). The CDR3 contains 13 residues. The germline CDR1 and CDR2 sequences are PRHDT and FYEKMQ (reference sequence). Trimming took off 4 bases at V and 8 bases at J, with 14 bases between the two ends. CDR3 in amino acids: CASSYWGAGEAFF. The CDR3 DNA is TGTGCCAGCAGCTACTGGGGGGCCGGAGAAGCTTTCTTT.

The gene calls are TRBV12-3 or TRBV12-4 and TRBJ1-2; tentative D call: TRBD1 (5 bases). This CDR3 region has 14 residues. V dropped 2 bases and J dropped 4 bases, with 11 bases sitting between them. CDR3 DNA sequence: TGTGCCAGCAGTTTAAGGGCAGGGCCCTATGGCTACACCTTC. This translates into CASSLRAGPYGYTF.

The CDR3 DNA sequence: TGTGCCAGCAAAGAAGACAGGGGGGTTAACAATCAGCCCCAGCATTTT. This encodes CASKEDRGVNNQPQHF. This chain links TRBV12-3 or TRBV12-4 with TRBJ1-5; 9 bases align to TRBD1. Losses at the gene ends were 7 bases for V and 3 bases for J; bases not matched to a gene: 10. The CDR3 length is 16 residues.